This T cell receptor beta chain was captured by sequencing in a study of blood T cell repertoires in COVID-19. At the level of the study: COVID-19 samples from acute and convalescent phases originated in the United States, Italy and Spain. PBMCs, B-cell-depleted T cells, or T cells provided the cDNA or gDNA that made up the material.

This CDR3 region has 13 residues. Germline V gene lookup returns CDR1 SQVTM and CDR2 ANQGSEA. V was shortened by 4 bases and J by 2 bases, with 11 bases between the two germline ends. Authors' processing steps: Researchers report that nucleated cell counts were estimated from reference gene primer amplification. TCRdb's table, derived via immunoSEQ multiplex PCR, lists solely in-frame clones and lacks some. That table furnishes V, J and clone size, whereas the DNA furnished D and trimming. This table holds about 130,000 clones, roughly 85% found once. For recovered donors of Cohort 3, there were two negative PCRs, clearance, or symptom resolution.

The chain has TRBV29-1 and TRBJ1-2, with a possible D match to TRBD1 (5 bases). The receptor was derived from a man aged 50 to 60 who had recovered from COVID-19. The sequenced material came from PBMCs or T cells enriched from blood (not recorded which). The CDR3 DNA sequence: TGCAGCGTTGTCTCAGGGTCGAACTATGGCTACACCTTC. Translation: CSVVSGSNYGYTF. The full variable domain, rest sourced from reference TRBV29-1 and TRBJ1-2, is SAVISQKPSRDICQRGTSLTIQCQVDSQVTMMFWYRQQPGQSLTLIATANQGSEATYESGFVIDKFPISRPNLTFSTLTVSNMSPEDSSIYLCSVVSGSNYGYTFGSGTRLTVV.